These 21 T cell receptor beta chains share one sample of origin, sequenced in a study of shared clonotypes between healthy human individuals (dated by TCRdb to 2020 to 2021). Libraries came from the immunoSEQ multiplex PCR assay. TCRdb provides this immuneACCESS table in a form limited to in-frame rearrangements. Some clones are lacking; in checked studies, under half of them reflect an unresolved V gene, and why the rest are absent is not known. The sample table contains about 2.4 million clones; only one count was recorded for over 85% of them. 0.36% of the sample is held by the ten biggest clonotypes. Material: naive CD4+ T cells from PBMCs. The intended sense of this specimen's cell subset or site label: CD45RA+ positively selected. The receptors originated from a young man in good health. Some clones in this sample may be carry-over from other donors' samples.

The V call is TRBV4-1, the J call TRBJ2-1; TRBD2 is a possible D gene (6 bases). The germline CDR1 and CDR2 sequences are MGHRA and YSYEKL. CDR3 size: 15 residues. The ends were cut back, 1 base at V and 9 bases at J, with 16 bases in the middle. This CDR3 reads CASSQGRAPPSEQFF. The DNA for the CDR3 is TGCGCCAGCAGCCAAGGGAGGGCCCCACCCAGTGAGCAGTTCTTC.

This chain links TRBV28 with TRBJ1-2; TRBD1 matches 8 bases. Germline V lookup: CDR1 MDHEN, CDR2 SYDVKM. With V trimmed by 6 bases and J by 4 bases, 7 bases remained unmatched. The CDR3 contains 14 residues. CDR3 bases: TGTGCCAGCAGATCGGGACAGGTAGTCTATGGCTACACCTTC. It codes for CASRSGQVVYGYTF.

The CDR3 is CASDRGFPGTEAFF. CDR3 DNA sequence: TGTGCCAGTGACCGGGGGTTTCCAGGCACTGAAGCTTTCTTT. This chain uses TRBV27 with TRBJ1-1; D perhaps matches TRBD1 (5 bases). CDR1 and CDR2 (germline): MNHEY, SMNVEV (reference sequence). This CDR3 comprises 14 residues. Trimming shortened V by 9 bases and J by 4 bases, and 18 bases separated the two germline ends.

This clone has only one observation. The chain carries TRBV2 and TRBJ1-4; 9 bases agree with TRBD1. This CDR3 is 14 amino acids long. Germline lookup yields CDR1 SNHLY and CDR2 FYNNEI. V gave up 6 bases and J gave up 7 bases; unmatched junction bases: 6. The CDR3 DNA reads as TGTGCCAGCAGGGGAGACAGGGGGGGTGAAAAACTGTTTTTT. It translates to CASRGDRGGEKLFF.

The rearrangement joins TRBV5-1 to TRBJ1-4; 7 bases match TRBD1. Germline V gene sequence: CDR1 SGHRS, CDR2 YFSETQ. The CDR3 spans 15 residues. V was pared by 2 bases and J by 4 bases, with 5 bases of the junction left unmatched. The CDR3 protein is CASSFTTGFNEKLFF. Here the CDR3 DNA reads TGCGCCAGCAGCTTCACGACAGGGTTTAATGAAAAACTGTTTTTT.

Regarding this clone: This CDR3 is also generated by other DNA sequences in the sample. The chain uses TRBV5-4 and TRBJ1-1, with D possibly being TRBD1 (5 bases). Deletions cut 0 bases from V and 1 base from J, with 10 bases between. CDR1 is SGHNT, CDR2 YYREEE, per germline (reference sequence). The CDR3 length is 15 residues. Here the CDR3 reads CASSLVGRANTEAFF. CDR3 nucleotides: TGTGCCAGCAGCTTGGTTGGCAGGGCGAACACTGAAGCTTTCTTT.

About this clone itself: Other DNA variants within this sample encode the same CDR3. The V call is TRBV9, the J call TRBJ2-5; D unresolved. Germline V gene lookup returns CDR1 SGDLS and CDR2 YYNGEE. The CDR3 consists of 14 residues. Deletions cut 0 bases from V and 2 bases from J, with 8 bases between. DNA for the CDR3: TGTGCCAGCAGCGTAGGGCGGACGCAAGAGACCCAGTACTTC. This codes for CASSVGRTQETQYF.

Comments on this clone: The junction shows a germline mismatch at one end, possibly a read error. The chain employs TRBV2 and TRBJ2-1; 8 bases fit TRBD1. Germline lookup yields CDR1 SNHLY and CDR2 FYNNEI. The CDR3 has 14 residues. The CDR3 reads CASGRQGSYDEQFF. The DNA for the CDR3 is TGTGCCAGCGGAAGACAGGGGAGCTACGATGAGCAGTTCTTC.

The chain carries TRBV5-6 and TRBJ2-7, with D tentatively TRBD1 (6 bases). The CDR3 length is 15 residues. CDR1 is SGHDT, CDR2 YYEEEE, per germline. V lost 4 bases and J 2 bases, leaving 16 bases between the germline ends. The CDR3 nucleotides read TGTGCCAGCAGCCCCGGAACAGGGCTGACCTACGAGCAGTACTTC. The encoded protein is CASSPGTGLTYEQYF. Full variable domain (remainder filled in from reference TRBV5-6 and TRBJ2-7): DAGVTQSPTHLIKTRGQQVTLRCSPKSGHDTVSWYQQALGQGPQFIFQYYEEEERQRGNFPDRFSGHQFPNYSSELNVNALLLGDSALYLCASSPGTGLTYEQYFGPGTRLTVT.

This chain links TRBV28 with TRBJ1-2, with no clear D. Germline CDR1 and CDR2: MDHEN and SYDVKM. Trimming left V 7 bases short and J 8 bases short, with 14 bases between. The CDR3 loop spans 12 amino acids. The CDR3 DNA follows: TGTGCCAGCAACGATAGGACGGGCGGCTACACCTTC. Translating gives CASNDRTGGYTF.

This rearrangement joins TRBV28 to TRBJ1-2; D gene uncertain. The V end was cut by 4 bases, the J end by 5 bases, with 20 bases between. Looked up from germline, CDR1 is MDHEN and CDR2 is SYDVKM. This CDR3 contains 16 residues. The CDR3 is CASSSQRSGPAYGYTF. CDR3 nucleotide sequence: TGTGCCAGCAGTTCACAGCGTTCTGGCCCCGCTTATGGCTACACCTTC.

V usage is TRBV11-2 and J usage is TRBJ1-5; D is ambiguous. V dropped 6 bases and J dropped 0 bases, with 6 bases sitting between them. This CDR3 region has 13 residues. The germline V gene has CDR1 SGHAT and CDR2 FQNNGV. DNA of the CDR3: TGTGCCAGCAGGTTTTATAGCAATCAGCCCCAGCATTTT. This gives the protein CASRFYSNQPQHF.

This chain connects TRBV6-1 to TRBJ1-5, with D unclear. V was pared by 4 bases and J by 5 bases, with 12 bases between. Germline values: CDR1 MNHNS, CDR2 SASEGT. This CDR3 is built from 14 residues. In DNA, the CDR3 is TGTGCCAGCAGTGGGTTAGTAAATGATCAGCCCCAGCATTTT. Its translation is CASSGLVNDQPQHF.

The chain uses TRBV10-1 and TRBJ2-7; D is unclear. This CDR3 contains 12 residues. From germline, CDR1 is WNHNN and CDR2 SYGVQD (reference sequence). The CDR3 DNA is TGCGCGAATCTGGCGTCAACCTACGAGCAGTACTTC. This translates into CANLASTYEQYF.

V usage is TRBV28 and J usage is TRBJ1-1; possible D gene TRBD1, 6 bases. Germline-derived CDR1 and CDR2 are MDHEN and SYDVKM. Trimming took off 6 bases at V and 8 bases at J, with 13 bases between the two ends. The CDR3 totals 12 residues. CDR3 DNA: TGTGCCAGCAGAAGACAGGTTCGCGAAGCTTTCTTT. Amino acid sequence: CASRRQVREAFF.

Only one count was recorded for this clone. The gene calls are TRBV2 and TRBJ2-1; D gene unclear. CDR1 and CDR2 (germline): SNHLY, FYNNEI. With 6 bases removed from V and 6 bases from J, the gap between germline ends came to 9 bases. The CDR3 loop spans 12 amino acids. The CDR3 DNA follows: TGTGCCAGCAGGCCTAGTTTCAATGAGCAGTTCTTC. Protein product: CASRPSFNEQFF.

The chain joins TRBV11-2 to TRBJ2-6, with 8 bases that match TRBD1. The V gene's germline CDR1 is SGHAT and CDR2 FQNNGV. The junction had 8 bases not matched to a gene; V was cut back by 6 bases and J by 1 base. There are 17 residues in the CDR3. The CDR3 loop reads CASRAGTGVSGANVLTF. CDR3 nucleotides: TGTGCCAGCAGGGCCGGGACAGGCGTATCTGGGGCCAACGTCCTGACTTTC.

The chain carries TRBV5-3 and TRBJ2-1; 9 positions agree with TRBD2. TRBV5-3 is marked as an open reading frame, function uncertain. The J segment lost 4 bases and the V segment lost 3 bases, leaving 8 bases of the junction unmatched. This CDR3 comprises 16 residues. CDR3 DNA sequence: TGTGCCAGAAGCTGCCGGACTAGCGTTAGTTACAATGAGCAGTTCTTC. This encodes CARSCRTSVSYNEQFF.

The chain couples TRBV7-3 to TRBJ2-7; no definite D call. This CDR3 has 13 residues. Trimming removed 3 bases at V and 3 bases at J, with 9 bases between. CDR1 SGHTA and CDR2 FQGTGA come from the germline V gene. The CDR3 reads CASSFPGGYEQYF. CDR3 coding DNA: TGTGCCAGCAGCTTCCCGGGTGGCTACGAGCAGTACTTC.

The rearrangement links TRBV7-9 to TRBJ2-1; 10 bases map to TRBD2. Germline V gene sequence: CDR1 SEHNR, CDR2 FQNEAQ (reference sequence). The CDR3 totals 17 residues. With 1 base clipped from V and 4 bases from J, the junction kept 7 bases outside the gene matches. Here the CDR3 reads CASSLGGTSGAYNEQFF. The CDR3 nucleotides read TGTGCCAGCAGCTTAGGTGGAACTAGCGGGGCGTACAATGAGCAGTTCTTC.

Regarding this clone: In the same sample, other DNA sequences code for this CDR3. The chain links TRBV7-3 to TRBJ2-3; D gene unclear. This CDR3 is built from 14 residues. V was cut by 2 bases and J by 0 bases, with 6 bases left in between. Germline CDR1 reads SGHTA; CDR2 reads FQGTGA. CDR3 sequence reads: CASSLLPSTDTQYF. CDR3 DNA: TGTGCCAGCAGCTTACTCCCTAGCACAGATACGCAGTATTTT.